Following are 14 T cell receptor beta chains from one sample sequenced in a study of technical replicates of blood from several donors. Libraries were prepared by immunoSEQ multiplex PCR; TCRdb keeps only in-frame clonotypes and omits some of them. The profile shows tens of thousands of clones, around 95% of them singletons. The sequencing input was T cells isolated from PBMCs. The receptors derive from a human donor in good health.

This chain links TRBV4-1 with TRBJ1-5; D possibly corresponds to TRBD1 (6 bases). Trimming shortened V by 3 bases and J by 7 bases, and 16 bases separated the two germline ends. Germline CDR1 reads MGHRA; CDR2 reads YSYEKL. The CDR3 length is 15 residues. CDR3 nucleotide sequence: TGCGCCAGCAGCCAGAGGGGTCAGGGGTCCCAGCCCCAGCATTTT. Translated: CASSQRGQGSQPQHF.

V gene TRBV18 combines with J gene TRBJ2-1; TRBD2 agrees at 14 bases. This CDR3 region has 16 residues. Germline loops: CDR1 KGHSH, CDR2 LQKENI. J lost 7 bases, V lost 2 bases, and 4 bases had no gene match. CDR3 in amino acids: CASSPRGLAGENEQFF. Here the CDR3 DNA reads TGTGCCAGCTCACCAAGGGGACTAGCGGGAGAGAATGAGCAGTTCTTC.

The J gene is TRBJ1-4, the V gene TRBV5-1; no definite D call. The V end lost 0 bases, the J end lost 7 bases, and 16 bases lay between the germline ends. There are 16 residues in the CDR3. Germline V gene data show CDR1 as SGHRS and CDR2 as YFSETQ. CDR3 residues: CASSLAGIPASEKLFF. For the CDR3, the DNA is TGCGCCAGCAGCTTGGCCGGGATCCCTGCTTCTGAAAAACTGTTTTTT.

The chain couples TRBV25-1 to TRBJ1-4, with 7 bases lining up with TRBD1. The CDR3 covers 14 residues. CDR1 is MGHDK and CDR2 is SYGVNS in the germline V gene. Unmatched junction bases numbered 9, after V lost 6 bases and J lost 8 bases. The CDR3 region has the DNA TGTGCCAGCAGGATAACAGGGGCGGGCGAAAAACTGTTTTTT. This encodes CASRITGAGEKLFF.

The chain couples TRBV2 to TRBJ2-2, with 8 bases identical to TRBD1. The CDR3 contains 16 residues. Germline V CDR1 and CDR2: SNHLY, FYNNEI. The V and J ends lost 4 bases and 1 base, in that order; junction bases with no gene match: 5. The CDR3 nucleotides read TGTGCCAGCAGTGGGGATGACAGGGGGAACACCGGGGAGCTGTTTTTT. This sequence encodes CASSGDDRGNTGELFF. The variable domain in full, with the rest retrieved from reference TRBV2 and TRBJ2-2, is EPEVTQTPSHQVTQMGQEVILRCVPISNHLYFYWYRQILGQKVEFLVSFYNNEISEKSEIFDDQFSVERPDGSNFTLKIRSTKLEDSAMYFCASSGDDRGNTGELFFGEGSRLTVL.

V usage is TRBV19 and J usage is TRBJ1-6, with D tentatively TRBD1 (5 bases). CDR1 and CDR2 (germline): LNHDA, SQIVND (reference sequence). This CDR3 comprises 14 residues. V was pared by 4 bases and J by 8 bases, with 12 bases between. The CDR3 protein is CASSSGPGDSPLHF. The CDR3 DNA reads TGTGCCAGTAGTAGCGGGCCGGGGGATTCACCCCTCCACTTT.

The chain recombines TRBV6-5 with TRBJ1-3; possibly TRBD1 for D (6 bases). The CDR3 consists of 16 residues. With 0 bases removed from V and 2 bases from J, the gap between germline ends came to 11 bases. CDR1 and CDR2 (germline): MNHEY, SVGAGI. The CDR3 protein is CASSYSAGATGNTIYF. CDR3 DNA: TGTGCCAGCAGTTACTCGGCAGGGGCAACTGGAAACACCATATATTTT.

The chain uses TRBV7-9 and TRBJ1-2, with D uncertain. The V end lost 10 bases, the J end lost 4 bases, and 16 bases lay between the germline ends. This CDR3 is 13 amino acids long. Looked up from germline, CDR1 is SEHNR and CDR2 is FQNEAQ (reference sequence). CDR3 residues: CATATAGIYGYTF. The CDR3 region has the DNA TGTGCCACCGCGACCGCGGGAATCTATGGCTACACCTTC.

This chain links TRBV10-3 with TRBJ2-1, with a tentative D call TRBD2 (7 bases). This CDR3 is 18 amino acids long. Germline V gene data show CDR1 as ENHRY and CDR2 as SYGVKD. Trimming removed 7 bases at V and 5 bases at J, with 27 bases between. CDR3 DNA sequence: TGTGCCATCAATAAGGGGGAGGGAGGGCCTAGGTTGAACAATGAGCAGTTCTTC. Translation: CAINKGEGGPRLNNEQFF.

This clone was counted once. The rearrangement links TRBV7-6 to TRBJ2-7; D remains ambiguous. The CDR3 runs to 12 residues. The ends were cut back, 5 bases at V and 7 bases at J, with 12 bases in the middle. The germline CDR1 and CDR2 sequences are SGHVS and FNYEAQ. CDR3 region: CASSLLAREQYF. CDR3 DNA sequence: TGTGCCAGCAGCCTTCTTGCGAGGGAGCAGTACTTC.

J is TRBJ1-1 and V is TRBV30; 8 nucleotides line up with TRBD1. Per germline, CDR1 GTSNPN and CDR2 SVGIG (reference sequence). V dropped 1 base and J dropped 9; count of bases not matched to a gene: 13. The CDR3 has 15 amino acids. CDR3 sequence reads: CAWSEGAGGSRQAFF. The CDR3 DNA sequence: TGTGCCTGGAGTGAAGGGGCAGGGGGCAGTCGTCAAGCTTTCTTT. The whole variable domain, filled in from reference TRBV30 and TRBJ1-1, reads SQTIHQWPATLVQPVGSPLSLECTVEGTSNPNLYWYRQAAGRGLQLLFYSVGIGQISSEVPQNLSASRPQDRQFILSSKKLLLSDSGFYLCAWSEGAGGSRQAFFGQGTRLTVV.

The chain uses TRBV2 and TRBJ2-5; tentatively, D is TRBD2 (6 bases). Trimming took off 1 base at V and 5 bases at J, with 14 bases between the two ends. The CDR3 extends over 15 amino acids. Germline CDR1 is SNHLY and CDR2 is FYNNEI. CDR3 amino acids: CASSEEAGLGETQYF. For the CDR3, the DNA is TGTGCCAGCAGTGAAGAGGCGGGGTTAGGGGAGACCCAGTACTTC.

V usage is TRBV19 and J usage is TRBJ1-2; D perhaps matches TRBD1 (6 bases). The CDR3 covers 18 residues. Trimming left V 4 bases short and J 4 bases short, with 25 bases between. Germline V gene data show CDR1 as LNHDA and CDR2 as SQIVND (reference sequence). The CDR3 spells CASSTTAQGGARVYGYTF. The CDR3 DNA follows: TGTGCCAGTAGTACAACTGCCCAAGGGGGGGCGCGGGTCTATGGCTACACCTTC.

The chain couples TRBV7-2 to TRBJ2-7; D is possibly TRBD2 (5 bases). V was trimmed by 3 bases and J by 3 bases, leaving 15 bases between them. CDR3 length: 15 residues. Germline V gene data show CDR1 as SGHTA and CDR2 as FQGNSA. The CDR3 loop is CASSLRPGSDYEQYF. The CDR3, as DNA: TGTGCCAGCAGCTTGCGCCCCGGTAGCGACTACGAGCAGTACTTC. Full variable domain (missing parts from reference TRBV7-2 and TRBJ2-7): GAGVSQSPSNKVTEKGKDVELRCDPISGHTALYWYRQSLGQGLEFLIYFQGNSAPDKSGLPSDRFSAERTGGSVSTLTIQRTQQEDSAVYLCASSLRPGSDYEQYFGPGTRLTVT.